A single sample is the source of the 12 T cell receptor beta chains below, sequenced in a study of OX40 agonist ivuxolimab in advanced cancers. Measured with immunoSEQ multiplex PCR; TCRdb has only the in-frame clones, and not every one. The table records more than 45,000 clones, approximately 80% of them present only once. The material was CD4+ or CD8+ T cells sorted from blood, obtained in a trial of the OX40 agonist ivuxolimab. Receptors originate from an adult with an advanced solid tumor such as melanoma, head and neck, liver or kidney cancer.

The CDR3 here is CAWSDPGTATYEQYF. The CDR3 region has the DNA TGTGCCTGGAGTGATCCCGGGACAGCCACGTACGAGCAGTACTTC. The rearrangement uses TRBV30 and TRBJ2-7; 7 bases agree with TRBD1. The germline V gene has CDR1 GTSNPN and CDR2 SVGIG (reference sequence). The CDR3 length is 15 residues. The ends lost 1 base at V and 4 bases at J; junction bases unmatched: 10.

V is TRBV28 and J is TRBJ1-5; TRBD1 matches at 11 bases. Trimming took 5 bases from V and 6 from J; bases not matched to a gene: 6. CDR1 MDHEN and CDR2 SYDVKM come from the germline V gene. This CDR3 is 15 amino acids long. The CDR3 here is CASSERDRGTQPQHF. The CDR3 DNA reads TGTGCCAGCAGTGAGCGGGACAGGGGGACTCAGCCCCAGCATTTT. The full variable domain, completed using reference TRBV28 and TRBJ1-5, is DVKVTQSSRYLVKRTGEKVFLECVQDMDHENMFWYRQDPGLGLRLIYFSYDVKMKEKGDIPEGYSVSREKKERFSLILESASTNQTSMYLCASSERDRGTQPQHFGDGTRLSIL.

The J gene is TRBJ2-1, the V gene TRBV5-1, with 8 bases identical to TRBD1. This CDR3 is built from 17 residues. In germline, CDR1 is SGHRS, CDR2 YFSETQ. V lost 5 bases, J lost 4 bases, and 14 bases stayed unmatched. CDR3 nucleotide sequence: TGCGCCAGCAGTCAAACAATTTCCGGGACAGGATACAATGAGCAGTTCTTC. It is translated as CASSQTISGTGYNEQFF.

In its sample, this clone was seen once. The chain employs TRBV29-1 and TRBJ1-3; D unclear. This CDR3 is built from 13 residues. V was cut by 0 bases and J by 4 bases, with 7 bases left in between. The V gene's germline CDR1 is SQVTM and CDR2 ANQGSEA. The DNA for the CDR3 is TGCAGCGTTGAAGATCCGGGGGGAAACACCATATATTTT. Amino acids: CSVEDPGGNTIYF.

This rearrangement joins TRBV6-6 to TRBJ1-1, with D unresolved. This CDR3 spans 12 amino acids. V gave up 7 bases and J gave up 1 base, with 7 bases separating them. Germline V gene data show CDR1 as MNHNY and CDR2 as SVGAGI (reference sequence). This chain's CDR3 is CASIHQNTEAFF. The CDR3 region has the DNA TGTGCCAGCATTCACCAGAACACTGAAGCTTTCTTT.

This sequence joins TRBV6-5 and TRBJ2-1; perhaps TRBD1 as D (6 bases). Trimming removed 6 bases from V and 2 bases from J, with 14 bases in between. The CDR3 consists of 15 residues. Germline assignment: CDR1 MNHEY and CDR2 SVGAGI. CDR3 sequence reads: CASSLDRPTYNEQFF. CDR3 sequence (DNA): TGTGCCAGCAGCCTGGACAGACCGACCTACAATGAGCAGTTCTTC.

This rearrangement joins TRBV19 to TRBJ1-5; TRBD1 is a possible D gene (5 bases). CDR1 LNHDA and CDR2 SQIVND come from the germline V gene (reference sequence). V was pared by 6 bases and J by 0 bases, with 21 bases between. The CDR3 consists of 18 residues. CDR3 sequence reads: CASRKGGATFDSNQPQHF. In DNA form, the CDR3 reads TGTGCCAGTAGGAAGGGAGGGGCAACTTTCGATAGCAATCAGCCCCAGCATTTT.

In this sample, this clone turned up a few times. The V and J genes are TRBV7-9 and TRBJ1-1, with D tentatively TRBD1 (6 bases). The CDR3 spans 12 residues. The V gene's germline CDR1 is SEHNR and CDR2 FQNEAQ (reference sequence). Trimming removed 5 bases at V and 10 bases at J, with 14 bases between. The chain's CDR3 is CASSKGELRAFF. In nucleotides, the CDR3 is TGTGCCAGCAGCAAGGGGGAGTTGAGAGCTTTCTTT.

This clone was counted a few times. The rearrangement joins TRBV7-9 to TRBJ2-1, with 7 nucleotides matching TRBD2. The trim removed 5 bases at V and 4 bases at J, leaving 5 bases unmatched. Germline CDR1 SEHNR, CDR2 FQNEAQ (reference sequence). The CDR3 sequence is 14 residues long. CDR3 loop: CASSPRGVYNEQFF. Here the CDR3 DNA reads TGTGCCAGCAGCCCCCGGGGGGTGTACAATGAGCAGTTCTTC.

The chain links TRBV4-3 to TRBJ2-4, with 7 bases identical to TRBD1. The ends lost 2 bases at V and 7 bases at J; junction bases unmatched: 2. The CDR3 spans 13 residues. Germline values: CDR1 LGHNA, CDR2 YSLEER. The CDR3 sequence: CASSQKQGNIQYF. The DNA for the CDR3 is TGCGCCAGCAGCCAAAAACAGGGGAACATTCAGTACTTC.

The CDR3 loop is CASSTSASYANTGELFF. The CDR3 coding sequence is TGTGCCAGTAGTACCTCAGCTTCGTACGCGAACACCGGGGAGCTGTTTTTT. V gene TRBV19 combines with J gene TRBJ2-2; D ambiguous. The CDR3 covers 17 residues. CDR1 is LNHDA, CDR2 SQIVND, per germline (reference sequence). Trimming stripped 4 bases from V and 0 bases from J, with 15 bases between.

The chain links TRBV6-6 to TRBJ2-5, with a possible D match to TRBD2 (6 bases). The CDR3 is 14 amino acids. Germline V gene data show CDR1 as MNHNY and CDR2 as SVGAGI (reference sequence). V was pared by 6 bases and J by 5 bases, with 16 bases between. Written as DNA, the CDR3 is TGTGCCAGCAGGCCTCCAGTGGGGGGTGAGACCCAGTACTTC. Translating gives CASRPPVGGETQYF.